This T cell receptor beta chain was captured in a study of identical twins. The ends were cut back, 8 bases at V and 6 bases at J, with 11 bases in the middle. This CDR3 spans 11 amino acids. CDR1 is MGHDK and CDR2 is SYGVNS in the germline V gene. There are a few counts of this clonotype. Carrying unique molecular identifiers, the cDNA also gained a universal primer site through template switching. TCRdb re-called the 5' RACE reads through MiXCR, storing one row per CDR3 protein. There are hundreds of thousands of distinct CDR3 sequences in the sample; roughly 8% occur only once, and 0.75% to 1% lies in the top ten. This same sample was also part of a study on yellow fever vaccine responses in identical twins.

The origin of this receptor is a woman between 18 and 29 years old in good health. J is TRBJ2-7 and V is TRBV25-1; D uncertain. The sequencing input was PBMCs. The CDR3 bases are TGTGCCAGCGGCCAAGGTGTCGAGCAGTACTTC. Translation gives CASGQGVEQYF.